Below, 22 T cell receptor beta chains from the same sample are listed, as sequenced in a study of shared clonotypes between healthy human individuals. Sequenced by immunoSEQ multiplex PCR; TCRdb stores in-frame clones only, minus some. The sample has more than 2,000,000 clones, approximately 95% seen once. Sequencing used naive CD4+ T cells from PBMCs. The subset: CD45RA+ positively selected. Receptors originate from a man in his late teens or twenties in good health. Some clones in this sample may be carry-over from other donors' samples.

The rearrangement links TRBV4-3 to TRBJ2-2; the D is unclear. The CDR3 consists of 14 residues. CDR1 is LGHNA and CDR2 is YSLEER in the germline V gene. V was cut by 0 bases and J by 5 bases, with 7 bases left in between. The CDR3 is CASSQDFRTGELFF. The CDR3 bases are TGCGCCAGCAGCCAAGATTTTCGGACCGGGGAGCTGTTTTTT.

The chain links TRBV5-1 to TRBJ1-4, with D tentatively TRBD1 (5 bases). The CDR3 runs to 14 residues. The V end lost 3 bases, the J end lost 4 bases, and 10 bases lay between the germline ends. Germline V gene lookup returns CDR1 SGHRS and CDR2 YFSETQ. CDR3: CASSSGLNNEKLFF. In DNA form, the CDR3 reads TGCGCCAGCAGCTCGGGACTGAATAATGAAAAACTGTTTTTT.

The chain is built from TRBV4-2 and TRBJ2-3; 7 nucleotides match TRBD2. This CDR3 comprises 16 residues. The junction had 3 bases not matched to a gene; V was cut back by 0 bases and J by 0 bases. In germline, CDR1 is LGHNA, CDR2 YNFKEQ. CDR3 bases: TGTGCCAGCAGCCAAGAACTAGCGCTCAGCACAGATACGCAGTATTTT. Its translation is CASSQELALSTDTQYF.

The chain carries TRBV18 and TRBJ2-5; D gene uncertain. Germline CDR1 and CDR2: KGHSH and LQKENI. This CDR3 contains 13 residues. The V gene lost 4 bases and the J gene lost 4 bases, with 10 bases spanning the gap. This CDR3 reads CASSLYTGETQYF. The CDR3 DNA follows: TGTGCCAGCTCACTCTACACGGGAGAGACCCAGTACTTC. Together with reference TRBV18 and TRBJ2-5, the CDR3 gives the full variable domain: NAGVMQNPRHLVRRRGQEARLRCSPMKGHSHVYWYRQLPEEGLKFMVYLQKENIIDESGMPKERFSAEFPKEGPSILRIQQVVRGDSAAYFCASSLYTGETQYFGPGTRLLVL.

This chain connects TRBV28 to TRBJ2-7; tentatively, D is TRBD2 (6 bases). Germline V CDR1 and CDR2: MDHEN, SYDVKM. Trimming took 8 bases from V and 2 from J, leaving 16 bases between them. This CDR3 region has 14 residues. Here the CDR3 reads CASAGTPQAYEQYF. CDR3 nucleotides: TGTGCCAGCGCCGGGACTCCCCAGGCCTACGAGCAGTACTTC.

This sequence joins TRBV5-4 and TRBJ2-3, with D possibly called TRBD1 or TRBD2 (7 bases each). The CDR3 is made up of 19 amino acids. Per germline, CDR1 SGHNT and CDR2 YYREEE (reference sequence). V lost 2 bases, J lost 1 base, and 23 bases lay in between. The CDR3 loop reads CASSLSRGRAPRGTDTQYF. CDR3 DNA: TGTGCCAGCAGCTTATCCAGGGGGAGGGCACCGAGAGGCACAGATACGCAGTATTTT.

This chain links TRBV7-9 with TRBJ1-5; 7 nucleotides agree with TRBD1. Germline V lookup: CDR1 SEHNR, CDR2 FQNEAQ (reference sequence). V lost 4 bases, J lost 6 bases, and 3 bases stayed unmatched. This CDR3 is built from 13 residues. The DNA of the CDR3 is TGTGCCAGCAGCTCTGAGGGGGCTCAGCCCCAGCATTTT. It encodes CASSSEGAQPQHF.

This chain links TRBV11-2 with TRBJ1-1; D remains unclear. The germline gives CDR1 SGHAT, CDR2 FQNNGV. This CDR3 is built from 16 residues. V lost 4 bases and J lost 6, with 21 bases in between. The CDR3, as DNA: TGTGCCAGCAGCTACGTGACGGGCGCAGGCGAGGCTGAAGCTTTCTTT. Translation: CASSYVTGAGEAEAFF.

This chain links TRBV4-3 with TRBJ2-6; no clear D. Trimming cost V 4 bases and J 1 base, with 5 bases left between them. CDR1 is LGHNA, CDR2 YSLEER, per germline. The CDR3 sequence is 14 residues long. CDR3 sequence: CASSLGSGANVLTF. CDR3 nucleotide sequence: TGCGCCAGCAGCCTAGGGTCTGGGGCCAACGTCCTGACTTTC.

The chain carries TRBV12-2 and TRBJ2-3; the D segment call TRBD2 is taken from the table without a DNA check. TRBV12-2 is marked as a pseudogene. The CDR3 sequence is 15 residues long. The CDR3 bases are TGTGCAAGTCGCTTCGACGTGACTGGCACAGATACGCAGTATTTT. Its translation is CASRFDVTGTDTQYF.

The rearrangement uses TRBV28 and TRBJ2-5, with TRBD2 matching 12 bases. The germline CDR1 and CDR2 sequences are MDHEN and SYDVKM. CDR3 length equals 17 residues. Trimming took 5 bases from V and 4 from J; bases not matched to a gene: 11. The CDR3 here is CASSLTRTSGTGETQYF. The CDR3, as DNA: TGTGCCAGCAGTCTGACCCGGACTAGCGGGACCGGAGAGACCCAGTACTTC. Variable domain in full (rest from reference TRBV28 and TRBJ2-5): DVKVTQSSRYLVKRTGEKVFLECVQDMDHENMFWYRQDPGLGLRLIYFSYDVKMKEKGDIPEGYSVSREKKERFSLILESASTNQTSMYLCASSLTRTSGTGETQYFGPGTRLLVL.

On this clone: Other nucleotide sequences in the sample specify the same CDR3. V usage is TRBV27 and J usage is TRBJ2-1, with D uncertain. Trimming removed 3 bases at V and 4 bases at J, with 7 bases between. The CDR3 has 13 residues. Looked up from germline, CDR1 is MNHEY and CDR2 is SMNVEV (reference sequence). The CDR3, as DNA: TGTGCCAGCAGTTTCCTTGGATACAATGAGCAGTTCTTC. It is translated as CASSFLGYNEQFF.

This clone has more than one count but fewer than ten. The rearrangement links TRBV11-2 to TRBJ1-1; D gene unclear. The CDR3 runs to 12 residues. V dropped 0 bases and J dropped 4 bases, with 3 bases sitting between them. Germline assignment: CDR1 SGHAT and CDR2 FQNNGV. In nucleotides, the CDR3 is TGTGCCAGCAGCTTAGACAGCACTGAAGCTTTCTTT. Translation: CASSLDSTEAFF.

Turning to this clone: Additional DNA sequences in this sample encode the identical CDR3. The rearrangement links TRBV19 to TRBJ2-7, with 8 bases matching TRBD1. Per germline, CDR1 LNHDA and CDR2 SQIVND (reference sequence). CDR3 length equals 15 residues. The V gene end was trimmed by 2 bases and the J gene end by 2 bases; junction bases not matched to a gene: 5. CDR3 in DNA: TGTGCCAGTAGTATATCCGGGACAGGAACCTACGAGCAGTACTTC. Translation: CASSISGTGTYEQYF.

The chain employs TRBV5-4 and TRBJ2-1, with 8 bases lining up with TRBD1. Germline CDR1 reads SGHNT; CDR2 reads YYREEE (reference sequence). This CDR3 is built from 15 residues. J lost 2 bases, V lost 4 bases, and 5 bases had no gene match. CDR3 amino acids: CASSQDRATYNEQFF. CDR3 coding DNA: TGTGCCAGCAGCCAGGACAGGGCCACCTACAATGAGCAGTTCTTC. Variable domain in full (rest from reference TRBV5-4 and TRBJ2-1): ETGVTQSPTHLIKTRGQQVTLRCSSQSGHNTVSWYQQALGQGPQFIFQYYREEENGRGNFPPRFSGLQFPNYSSELNVNALELDDSALYLCASSQDRATYNEQFFGPGTRLTVL.

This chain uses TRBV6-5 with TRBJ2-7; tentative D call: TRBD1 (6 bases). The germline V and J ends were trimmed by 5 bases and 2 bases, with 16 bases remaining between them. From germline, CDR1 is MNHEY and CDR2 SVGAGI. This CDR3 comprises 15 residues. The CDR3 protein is CASSPDPGETYEQYF. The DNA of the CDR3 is TGTGCCAGCAGTCCCGACCCAGGGGAGACCTACGAGCAGTACTTC.

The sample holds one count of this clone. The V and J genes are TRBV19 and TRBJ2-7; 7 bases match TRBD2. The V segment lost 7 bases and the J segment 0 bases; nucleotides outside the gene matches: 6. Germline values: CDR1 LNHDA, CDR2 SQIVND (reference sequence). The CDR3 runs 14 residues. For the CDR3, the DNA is TGTGCCAGTATGAAAGCGGGAAGCTCCTACGAGCAGTACTTC. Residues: CASMKAGSSYEQYF.

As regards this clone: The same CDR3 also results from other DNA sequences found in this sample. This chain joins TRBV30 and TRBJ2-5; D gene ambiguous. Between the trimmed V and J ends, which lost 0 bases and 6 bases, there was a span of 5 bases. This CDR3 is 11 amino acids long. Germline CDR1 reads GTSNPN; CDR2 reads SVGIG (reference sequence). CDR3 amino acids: CAWSVLKTQYF. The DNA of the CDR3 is TGTGCCTGGAGTGTACTAAAGACCCAGTACTTC.

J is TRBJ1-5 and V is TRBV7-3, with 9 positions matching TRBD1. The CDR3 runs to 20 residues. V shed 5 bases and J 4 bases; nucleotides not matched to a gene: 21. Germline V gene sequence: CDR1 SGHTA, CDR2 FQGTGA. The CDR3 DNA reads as TGTGCCAGCAGCCCCCTGTGGGGGGACAGGGACCTGCTTTGGAATCAGCCCCAGCATTTT. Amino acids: CASSPLWGDRDLLWNQPQHF.

The chain's CDR3 is CSVSGTGGSYTEAFF. The CDR3 DNA follows: TGCAGCGTCTCCGGGACAGGGGGATCTTACACTGAAGCTTTCTTT. This chain links TRBV29-1 with TRBJ1-1, with TRBD1 matching 11 bases. CDR3 length: 15 amino acids. Germline V gene data show CDR1 as SQVTM and CDR2 as ANQGSEA. V lost 6 bases, J lost 3 bases, and 9 bases stayed unmatched. Drawing the rest from reference TRBV29-1 and TRBJ1-1, the complete variable domain is SAVISQKPSRDICQRGTSLTIQCQVDSQVTMMFWYRQQPGQSLTLIATANQGSEATYESGFVIDKFPISRPNLTFSTLTVSNMSPEDSSIYLCSVSGTGGSYTEAFFGQGTRLTVV.

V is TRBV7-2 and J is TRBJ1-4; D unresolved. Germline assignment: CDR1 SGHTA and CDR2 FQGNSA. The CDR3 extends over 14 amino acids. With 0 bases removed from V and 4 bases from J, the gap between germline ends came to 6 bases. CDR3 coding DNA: TGTGCCAGCAGCTTAGCCGCGAATAATGAAAAACTGTTTTTT. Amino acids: CASSLAANNEKLFF.

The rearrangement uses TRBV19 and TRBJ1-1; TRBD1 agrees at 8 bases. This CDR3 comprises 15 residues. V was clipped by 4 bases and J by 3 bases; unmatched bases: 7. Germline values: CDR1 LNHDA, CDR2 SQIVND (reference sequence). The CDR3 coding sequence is TGTGCCAGTAGTAGAGACAGGGGCCCTGACACTGAAGCTTTCTTT. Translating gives CASSRDRGPDTEAFF.